What follows describes a single TCR beta chain. This sample was taken from a study of blood T cell repertoires in COVID-19. Germline assignment: CDR1 SGDLS and CDR2 YYNGEE. Trimming stripped 3 bases from V and 1 base from J, with 12 bases between. CDR3 length equals 15 residues. The repertoire was sequenced with immunoSEQ multiplex PCR; TCRdb's copy has only in-frame clones and lacks some. The sample lists hundreds of thousands of clones; about 90% were seen once. The V call is TRBV9, the J call TRBJ2-3; D is ambiguous. The sequence derives from a woman in her 30s with COVID-19, enrolled during active disease. Sequenced material: peripheral blood. The CDR3 DNA follows: TGTGCCAGCAGCGCAGTAGGAGCTGGCACAGATACGCAGTATTTT. The encoded protein is CASSAVGAGTDTQYF.